A single sample is the source of the 15 T cell receptor beta chains below, sequenced in a study of OX40 agonist ivuxolimab in advanced cancers. Produced via immunoSEQ multiplex PCR; TCRdb's table is partial and in-frame only. The sample includes about 40,000 clones, over 75% of them seen just once. The specimen was CD4+ or CD8+ T cells sorted from blood, collected in a trial of the OX40 agonist ivuxolimab. The receptor set was obtained from an adult with an advanced solid tumor such as melanoma, head and neck, liver or kidney cancer.

V and J are TRBV23-1 and TRBJ2-7, with D possibly being TRBD1 (5 bases). TRBV23-1 is filed as an ORF, its function uncertain. There are 17 residues in the CDR3. CDR3 amino acids: CAPAGDPGHLNSYEQYV. The CDR3 nucleotides read TGCGCGCCAGCAGGCGACCCCGGACACCTTAATTCCTACGAGCAGTACGTC.

This rearrangement joins TRBV7-2 to TRBJ1-2; a possible D gene is TRBD1 (5 bases). The CDR3 is made up of 13 amino acids. Per germline, CDR1 SGHTA and CDR2 FQGNSA. V dropped 5 bases and J dropped 5 bases, with 12 bases sitting between them. The CDR3 nucleotides are TGTGCCAGCAGCCCCCGCGAGGGGTATGGCTACACCTTC. Translating gives CASSPREGYGYTF.

The chain has TRBV9 and TRBJ1-4; D not certain. Trimming cost V 0 bases and J 5 bases, with 5 bases left between them. Germline CDR1 SGDLS, CDR2 YYNGEE. The CDR3 length is 13 residues. The DNA of the CDR3 is TGTGCCAGCAGCGTAGATCAGAATGAAAAACTGTTTTTT. The encoded protein is CASSVDQNEKLFF.

This chain uses TRBV29-1 with TRBJ1-1, with 8 bases fitting TRBD1. V shed 6 bases and J 2 bases; nucleotides not matched to a gene: 2. The germline V gene encodes CDR1 SQVTM and CDR2 ANQGSEA. This CDR3 has 12 residues. The CDR3 DNA is TGCAGCGTGGGGACAGGCAACACTGAAGCTTTCTTT. It yields the protein CSVGTGNTEAFF. The whole variable domain, filled in from reference TRBV29-1 and TRBJ1-1, reads SAVISQKPSRDICQRGTSLTIQCQVDSQVTMMFWYRQQPGQSLTLIATANQGSEATYESGFVIDKFPISRPNLTFSTLTVSNMSPEDSSIYLCSVGTGNTEAFFGQGTRLTVV.

The rearrangement links TRBV5-1 to TRBJ2-2, with 8 bases matching TRBD1. Germline lookup yields CDR1 SGHRS and CDR2 YFSETQ. This CDR3 comprises 16 residues. V shed 4 bases and J 4 bases; nucleotides not matched to a gene: 9. This CDR3 reads CASSPHRDRSTGELFF. The CDR3 coding sequence is TGCGCCAGCAGCCCCCACCGGGACAGGTCCACCGGGGAGCTGTTTTTT.

The J gene is TRBJ2-1, the V gene TRBV7-3, with TRBD2 identical over 8 bases. V lost 3 bases, J lost 4 bases, and 8 bases stayed unmatched. This CDR3 has 16 residues. The germline CDR1 and CDR2 sequences are SGHTA and FQGTGA. CDR3 DNA sequence: TGTGCCAGCAGCTTCGGAGCGGGAGAGAGGTACAATGAGCAGTTCTTC. This gives the protein CASSFGAGERYNEQFF.

This chain links TRBV5-4 with TRBJ2-3; D is unresolved. Germline V gene lookup returns CDR1 SGHNT and CDR2 YYREEE (reference sequence). V was cut by 1 base and J by 0 bases, with 12 bases left in between. The CDR3 is 16 amino acids. The chain's CDR3 is CASSLSKATSTDTQYF. The CDR3 DNA is TGTGCCAGCAGCTTGAGTAAGGCCACTAGCACAGATACGCAGTATTTT. The entire variable domain, with the rest obtained from reference TRBV5-4 and TRBJ2-3, is as follows: ETGVTQSPTHLIKTRGQQVTLRCSSQSGHNTVSWYQQALGQGPQFIFQYYREEENGRGNFPPRFSGLQFPNYSSELNVNALELDDSALYLCASSLSKATSTDTQYFGPGTRLTVL.

This clone was observed once. The V call is TRBV6-5, the J call TRBJ2-7; 10 bases fit TRBD2. This CDR3 spans 14 amino acids. Germline assignment: CDR1 MNHEY and CDR2 SVGAGI. V gave up 6 bases and J gave up 1 base; unmatched junction bases: 3. This CDR3 reads CASRSGRASYEQYF. The CDR3 DNA sequence: TGTGCCAGCAGGAGCGGGAGGGCTTCCTACGAGCAGTACTTC.

This clone was picked up one time. The rearrangement links TRBV18 to TRBJ1-2, with 7 bases aligning to TRBD1. V lost 1 base and J lost 6; bases outside the gene matches: 2. Germline V gene lookup returns CDR1 KGHSH and CDR2 LQKENI. The CDR3 totals 13 residues. The CDR3 region has the DNA TGTGCCAGCTCACCACGGCAGGGGGATGGCTACACCTTC. Its protein product is CASSPRQGDGYTF.

The rearrangement joins TRBV5-1 to TRBJ2-3, with a weak D call TRBD2 (5 bases). The germline V gene has CDR1 SGHRS and CDR2 YFSETQ. Trimming took 6 bases from V and 0 from J, leaving 11 bases between them. CDR3 length: 14 amino acids. In nucleotides, the CDR3 is TGCGCCAGCAAGGCGGGCTCCAGCACAGATACGCAGTATTTT. This translates into CASKAGSSTDTQYF.

This clone was detected a few times. The chain uses TRBV5-1 and TRBJ2-5; TRBD2 is a possible D gene (6 bases). The V end was cut by 1 base, the J end by 5 bases, with 18 bases between. This CDR3 comprises 16 residues. Germline CDR1 is SGHRS and CDR2 is YFSETQ. In DNA, the CDR3 is TGCGCCAGCAGCTTGAAAACCGGAGGGCCATGGGAGACCCAGTACTTC. Translation gives CASSLKTGGPWETQYF.

The chain recombines TRBV4-2 with TRBJ2-3; 9 bases are shared with TRBD2. Germline V lookup: CDR1 LGHNA, CDR2 YNFKEQ. The V and J ends lost 1 base and 8 bases, in that order; junction bases with no gene match: 13. The CDR3 sequence is 17 residues long. CDR3: CASSQVASGKGGATQYF. CDR3 in DNA: TGTGCCAGCAGCCAAGTTGCTAGCGGGAAGGGGGGGGCTACGCAGTATTTT.

This sequence joins TRBV2 and TRBJ1-4; D is uncertain. V lost 4 bases, J lost 8 bases, and 11 bases lay in between. From germline, CDR1 is SNHLY and CDR2 FYNNEI. This CDR3 has 13 residues. CDR3 bases: TGTGCCAGCAGTGCCGGGATCTGGGAAAAACTGTTTTTT. It yields the protein CASSAGIWEKLFF.

J is TRBJ1-2 and V is TRBV5-5; the D is unclear. Germline assignment: CDR1 SGHKS and CDR2 YYEKEE (reference sequence). The V gene lost 2 bases and the J gene lost 7 bases, with 6 bases spanning the gap. This CDR3 has 11 residues. Here the CDR3 reads CASSLIGGYTF. The CDR3 region has the DNA TGTGCCAGCAGCTTAATCGGTGGCTACACCTTC. Full variable domain (missing parts from reference TRBV5-5 and TRBJ1-2): DAGVTQSPTHLIKTRGQQVTLRCSPISGHKSVSWYQQVLGQGPQFIFQYYEKEERGRGNFPDRFSARQFPNYSSELNVNALLLGDSALYLCASSLIGGYTFGSGTRLTVV.

CDR3 sequence (DNA): TGTGCCAGCAGTGATCCTGGTCGCGAGCAGTACGTC. Its protein product is CASSDPGREQYV. The chain links TRBV6-1 to TRBJ2-7, with unresolved D. V was clipped by 3 bases and J by 6 bases, with 9 bases between them. There are 12 residues in the CDR3. CDR1 and CDR2 (germline): MNHNS, SASEGT.